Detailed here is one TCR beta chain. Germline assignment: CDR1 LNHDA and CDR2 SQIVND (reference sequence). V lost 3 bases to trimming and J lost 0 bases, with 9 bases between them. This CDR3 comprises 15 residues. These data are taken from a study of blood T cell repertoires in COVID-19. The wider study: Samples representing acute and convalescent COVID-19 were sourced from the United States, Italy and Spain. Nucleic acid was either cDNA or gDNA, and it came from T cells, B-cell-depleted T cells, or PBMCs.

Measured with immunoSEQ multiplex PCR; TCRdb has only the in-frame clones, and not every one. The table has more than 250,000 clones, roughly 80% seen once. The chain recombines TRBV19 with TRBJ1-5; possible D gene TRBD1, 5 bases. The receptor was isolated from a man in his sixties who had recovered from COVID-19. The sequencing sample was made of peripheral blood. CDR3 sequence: CASSIAGLSNQPQHF. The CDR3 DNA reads TGTGCCAGTAGTATCGCGGGGCTTAGCAATCAGCCCCAGCATTTT.